This T cell receptor beta chain was sequenced in a study of blood T cell repertoires in COVID-19. Study in general: Sites across the United States, Italy and Spain contributed samples from acute and convalescent COVID-19. Sample material is recorded as cDNA or gDNA derived from T cells, B-cell-depleted T cells, or PBMCs.

As processed by the authors: Estimates of nucleated cell counts were drawn from the amplification of reference gene primers. Only in-frame clones appear in the TCRdb table, and some are missing; sequencing was by immunoSEQ multiplex PCR. V and J calls and clone size are as listed in that table; D and trimming were resolved from the DNA. Of around 100,000 clones in the sample, approximately 91% were seen once. The CDR3 is 13 amino acids. Germline V lookup: CDR1 SGHKS, CDR2 YYEKEE (reference sequence). V was pared by 0 bases and J by 8 bases, with 4 bases of the junction left unmatched. The sample comprised peripheral blood. This receptor was identified in a man between 60 and 75 years old with acute or convalescent COVID-19. This chain connects TRBV5-5 to TRBJ1-1; 7 nucleotides match TRBD1. For the CDR3, the DNA is TGTGCCAGCAGCTTGGAGGGGGCAACAGAAGCTTTCTTT. Protein product: CASSLEGATEAFF. The variable domain in full, with the rest retrieved from reference TRBV5-5 and TRBJ1-1, is DAGVTQSPTHLIKTRGQQVTLRCSPISGHKSVSWYQQVLGQGPQFIFQYYEKEERGRGNFPDRFSARQFPNYSSELNVNALLLGDSALYLCASSLEGATEAFFGQGTRLTVV.